This T cell receptor beta chain derives from a study of cytomegalovirus exposure and HLA in healthy donors. A remark on this clone: What it recognizes is unknown.

Whole-study findings and limits: The later analysis indicated that the majority of CMV-associated TCR beta chains appeared HLA-restricted.

The primer mix had 60 Vbeta and 13 Jbeta primers. In the original analysis: Approximately 73 million unique TCR beta chains, roughly 11 million shared, were counted in a later analysis. Libraries were prepared by immunoSEQ multiplex PCR; TCRdb keeps only in-frame clonotypes and omits some of them. V, J and clone size reflect that table, while D and trimming were determined from the DNA. Seen here are over 200,000 clones, over 75% observed once, and the top ten hold about 1.2%. From germline, CDR1 is SEHNR and CDR2 FQNEAQ (reference sequence). The ends lost 5 bases at V and 1 base at J; junction bases unmatched: 9. There are 16 residues in the CDR3.

The rearrangement links TRBV7-9 to TRBJ2-3; 7 nucleotides align to TRBD2. The sequence derives from a human donor in good health. Sequences were obtained from PBMCs. The DNA of the CDR3 is TGTGCCAGCAGCCGCCTAGGCGGGAGCGGCACAGATACGCAGTATTTT. Protein product: CASSRLGGSGTDTQYF.